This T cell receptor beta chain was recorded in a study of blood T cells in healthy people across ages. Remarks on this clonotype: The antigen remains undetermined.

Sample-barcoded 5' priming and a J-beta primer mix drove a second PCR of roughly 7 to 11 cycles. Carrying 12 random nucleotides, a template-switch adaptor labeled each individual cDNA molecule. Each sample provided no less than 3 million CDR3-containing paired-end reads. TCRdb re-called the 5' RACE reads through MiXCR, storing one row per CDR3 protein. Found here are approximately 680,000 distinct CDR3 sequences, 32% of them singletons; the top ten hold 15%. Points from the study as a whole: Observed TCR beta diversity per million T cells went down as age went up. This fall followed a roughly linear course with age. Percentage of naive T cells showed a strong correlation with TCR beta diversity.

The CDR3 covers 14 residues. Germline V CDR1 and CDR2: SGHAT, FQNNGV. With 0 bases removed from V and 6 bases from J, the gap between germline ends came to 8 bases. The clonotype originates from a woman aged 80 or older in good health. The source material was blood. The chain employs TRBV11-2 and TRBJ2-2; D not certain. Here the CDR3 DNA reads TGTGCCAGCAGCTTAGATCTTAGTTCCGGGGAGCTGTTTTTT. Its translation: CASSLDLSSGELFF.